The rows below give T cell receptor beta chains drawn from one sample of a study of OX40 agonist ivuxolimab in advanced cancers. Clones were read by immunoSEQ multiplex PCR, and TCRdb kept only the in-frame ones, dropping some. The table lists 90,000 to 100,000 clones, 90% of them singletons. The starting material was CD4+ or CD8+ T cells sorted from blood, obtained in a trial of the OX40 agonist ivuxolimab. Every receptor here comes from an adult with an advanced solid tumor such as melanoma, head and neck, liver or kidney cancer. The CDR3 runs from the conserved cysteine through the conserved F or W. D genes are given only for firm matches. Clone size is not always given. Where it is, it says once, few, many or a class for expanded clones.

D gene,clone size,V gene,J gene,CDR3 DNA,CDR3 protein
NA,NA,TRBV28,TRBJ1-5,TGTGCCAGCAGTACGGCAGGTAACAATCAGCCCCAGCATTTT,CASSTAGNNQPQHF
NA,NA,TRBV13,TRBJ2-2,TGTGCCAGCACTAAACGACTGGGGGCCGGGGAGCTGTTTTTT,CASTKRLGAGELFF
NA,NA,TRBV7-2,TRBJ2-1,TGTGCCAGCAGCACCGGGAGAAATGAGCAGTTCTTC,CASSTGRNEQFF
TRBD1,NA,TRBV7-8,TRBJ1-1,TGTGCCAGCAGCTCAGGGGGTCGGGGCACTGAAGCTTTCTTT,CASSSGGRGTEAFF
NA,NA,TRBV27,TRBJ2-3,TGTGCCAGCAGTTCCCCCACAGGGATTAGCACAGATACGCAGTATTTT,CASSSPTGISTDTQYF
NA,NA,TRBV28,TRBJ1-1,TGTGCCAGCAGTTTATCAGGGGCTAAGAACACTGAAGCTTTCTTT,CASSLSGAKNTEAFF
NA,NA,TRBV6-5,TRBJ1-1,TGTGCCAGCAGGGGGCTCCGGACTGAAGCTTTCTTT,CASRGLRTEAFF
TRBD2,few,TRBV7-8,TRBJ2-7,TGTGCCAGCAGCTTAGATCCGGGACTAGTAATCGAGCAGTACTTC,CASSLDPGLVIEQYF
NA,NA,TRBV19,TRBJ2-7,TGTGCCAGTACCTCAAATTCGAGGGTTGTTCCCTACGAGCAGTACTTC,CASTSNSRVVPYEQYF
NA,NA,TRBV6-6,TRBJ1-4,TGTGCCAGCAGTCTAAGGGGAGTTGAAAAACTGTTTTTT,CASSLRGVEKLFF
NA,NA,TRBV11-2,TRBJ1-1,TGTGCCAGCAGGCTTACAGCCTCGAACACTGAAGCTTTCTTT,CASRLTASNTEAFF
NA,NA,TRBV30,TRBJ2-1,TGTGCCTGGAACGCCCCACAGGGAAGGTCCTACAATGAGCAGTTCTTC,CAWNAPQGRSYNEQFF
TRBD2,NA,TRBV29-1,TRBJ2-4,TGCAGCGTTGGGGGGGGAGGGAACATTCAGTACTTC,CSVGGGGNIQYF
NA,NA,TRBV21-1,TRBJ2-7,TGTGCCAGCAGCTGGACCGACAGGAGGAGCTCCTACGAGCAGTACTTC,CASSWTDRRSSYEQYF
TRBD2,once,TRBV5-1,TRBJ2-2,TGCGCCAGCAGCTTGCGGCCTAGCGGGGGGACAAACACCGGGGAGCTGTTTTTT,CASSLRPSGGTNTGELFF
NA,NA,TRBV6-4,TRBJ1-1,TGTGCCAGCAGCCCCTCTGGCAAGAACACTGAAGCTTTCTTT,CASSPSGKNTEAFF